These 17 T cell receptor beta chains share one sample of origin, sequenced in a study of immune evolution from preneoplasia to lung adenocarcinoma. TCRdb's table, derived via immunoSEQ multiplex PCR, lists solely in-frame clones and lacks some. Of more than 15,000 clones listed, 75% to 90% were seen once; the top ten hold 2% to 3%. The sample was FFPE invasive lung adenocarcinoma tissue. The receptors come from a person aged 65-85 years with invasive lung adenocarcinoma.

V gene TRBV30 combines with J gene TRBJ1-1; D gene unclear. Per the germline V gene, CDR1 is GTSNPN and CDR2 is SVGIG (reference sequence). With 2 bases removed from V and 6 bases from J, the gap between germline ends came to 7 bases. The CDR3 spans 11 residues. CDR3 in amino acids: CAWSFGAEAFF. Written as DNA, the CDR3 is TGTGCCTGGAGTTTTGGGGCTGAAGCTTTCTTT. The entire variable domain, with the rest obtained from reference TRBV30 and TRBJ1-1, is as follows: SQTIHQWPATLVQPVGSPLSLECTVEGTSNPNLYWYRQAAGRGLQLLFYSVGIGQISSEVPQNLSASRPQDRQFILSSKKLLLSDSGFYLCAWSFGAEAFFGQGTRLTVV.

The chain has TRBV7-2 and TRBJ2-2; TRBD2 matches 11 bases. Per germline, CDR1 SGHTA and CDR2 FQGNSA. This CDR3 has 16 amino acids. The V and J ends lost 5 bases and 6 bases, in that order; junction bases with no gene match: 8. CDR3 DNA sequence: TGTGCCAGCAGCCCACAACTAGCGGGAGTACCCGGGGAGCTGTTTTTT. This encodes CASSPQLAGVPGELFF.

The rearrangement joins TRBV29-1 to TRBJ2-3; D uncertain. Trimming took off 8 bases at V and 0 bases at J, with 15 bases between the two ends. Germline V gene data show CDR1 as SQVTM and CDR2 as ANQGSEA. The CDR3 spans 14 residues. CDR3 DNA: TGCAGCCGTCCCCGGTCAGGTAGCACAGATACGCAGTATTTT. It translates to CSRPRSGSTDTQYF.

V usage is TRBV2 and J usage is TRBJ2-4; D is ambiguous. The CDR3 runs to 14 residues. Germline CDR1 SNHLY, CDR2 FYNNEI. Trimming removed 4 bases at V and 3 bases at J, with 10 bases between. The CDR3 DNA follows: TGTGCCAGCAGTGTACTGGTCAACAAAAACATTCAGTACTTC. Its translation is CASSVLVNKNIQYF. The whole variable domain, remainder taken from reference TRBV2 and TRBJ2-4, is EPEVTQTPSHQVTQMGQEVILRCVPISNHLYFYWYRQILGQKVEFLVSFYNNEISEKSEIFDDQFSVERPDGSNFTLKIRSTKLEDSAMYFCASSVLVNKNIQYFGAGTRLSVL.

V is TRBV4-2 and J is TRBJ2-1; tentatively, D is TRBD2 (6 bases). With 0 bases removed from V and 5 bases from J, the gap between germline ends came to 14 bases. Germline V CDR1 and CDR2: LGHNA, YNFKEQ. The CDR3 loop spans 16 amino acids. The CDR3 DNA reads TGTGCCAGCAGCCAAGATCTCGGAGGGTACCACAATGAGCAGTTCTTC. It translates to CASSQDLGGYHNEQFF.

This chain links TRBV10-2 with TRBJ2-1, with 11 nucleotides matching TRBD2. Germline lookup yields CDR1 WSHSY and CDR2 SAAADI. V trimming: 8 bases; J trimming: 3 bases; junction bases outside the gene matches: 3. This CDR3 is 14 amino acids long. The chain's CDR3 is CASQGLADYNEQFF. The CDR3 coding sequence is TGCGCCAGCCAGGGACTAGCGGACTACAATGAGCAGTTCTTC.

The chain uses TRBV5-4 and TRBJ1-2; D call uncertain. Trimming pared 0 bases from V and 2 bases from J, leaving 5 bases between. Germline values: CDR1 SGHNT, CDR2 YYREEE (reference sequence). The CDR3 totals 13 residues. CDR3 coding DNA: TGTGCCAGCAGCTTGGACAGCAACTATGGCTACACCTTC. Translating it yields CASSLDSNYGYTF. Drawing the rest from reference TRBV5-4 and TRBJ1-2, the complete variable domain is ETGVTQSPTHLIKTRGQQVTLRCSSQSGHNTVSWYQQALGQGPQFIFQYYREEENGRGNFPPRFSGLQFPNYSSELNVNALELDDSALYLCASSLDSNYGYTFGSGTRLTVV.

This clone was seen just once. This specimen includes other DNA sequences encoding the same CDR3. V gene TRBV5-4 combines with J gene TRBJ2-3, with D tentatively TRBD1 or TRBD2 (5 bases each). Germline V gene data show CDR1 as SGHNT and CDR2 as YYREEE (reference sequence). The CDR3 is 15 residues long. V was trimmed by 0 bases and J by 0 bases, leaving 8 bases between them. The CDR3 DNA reads TGTGCCAGCAGCTTGGTCGGGGCTAGCACAGATACGCAGTATTTT. As protein: CASSLVGASTDTQYF.

This rearrangement joins TRBV7-3 to TRBJ2-5; D perhaps matches TRBD2 (6 bases). This CDR3 is built from 13 residues. The ends were cut back, 5 bases at V and 2 bases at J, with 9 bases in the middle. Looked up from germline, CDR1 is SGHTA and CDR2 is FQGTGA. The CDR3 here is CASSMGLQETQYF. CDR3 in DNA: TGTGCCAGCAGCATGGGACTTCAAGAGACCCAGTACTTC.

The gene calls are TRBV11-2 and TRBJ2-3, with 11 bases identical to TRBD2. The CDR3 loop spans 16 amino acids. From germline, CDR1 is SGHAT and CDR2 FQNNGV. Germline trimming cut 2 bases from V and 6 bases from J; bases unmatched to any gene: 7. CDR3 coding DNA: TGTGCCAGCAGCTTAACTAGCGGGGGATTTACGGATACGCAGTATTTT. This codes for CASSLTSGGFTDTQYF.

The rearrangement joins TRBV4-2 to TRBJ2-5; 10 bases agree with TRBD2. CDR3 length: 17 amino acids. V dropped 0 bases and J dropped 1; count of bases not matched to a gene: 5. Germline V CDR1 and CDR2: LGHNA, YNFKEQ. The CDR3, as DNA: TGTGCCAGCAGCCAAGAGTCTAGCGGGGGCTCCCAAGAGACCCAGTACTTC. Protein: CASSQESSGGSQETQYF.

V gene TRBV19 combines with J gene TRBJ2-2; D gene uncertain. Germline lookup yields CDR1 LNHDA and CDR2 SQIVND (reference sequence). The CDR3 is 13 amino acids. Trimming removed 9 bases from V and 0 bases from J, with 8 bases in between. The CDR3 nucleotides are TGTGCCAGCCAAGTTGCGAACACCGGGGAGCTGTTTTTT. Translating gives CASQVANTGELFF.

J is TRBJ2-7 and V is TRBV2; TRBD2 matches 7 bases. Losses at the gene ends were 6 bases for V and 3 bases for J; bases not matched to a gene: 2. CDR3 size: 12 residues. Germline V gene sequence: CDR1 SNHLY, CDR2 FYNNEI. The CDR3 loop is CASSGGSYEQYF. CDR3 sequence (DNA): TGTGCCAGCAGCGGCGGGAGCTACGAGCAGTACTTC.

The chain's CDR3 is CASSDQDLDTEAFF. The CDR3 coding sequence is TGTGCCAGTAGTGACCAGGATCTGGACACTGAAGCTTTCTTT. The chain employs TRBV19 and TRBJ1-1, with D unresolved. CDR3 length: 14 residues. V was trimmed by 5 bases and J by 3 bases, leaving 13 bases between them. The germline CDR1 and CDR2 sequences are LNHDA and SQIVND (reference sequence).

The chain employs TRBV30 and TRBJ1-1, with 7 bases matching TRBD1. The CDR3 loop spans 13 amino acids. Germline-derived CDR1 and CDR2 are GTSNPN and SVGIG (reference sequence). Trimming at V came to 2 bases and at J to 5 bases, leaving 5 bases not matched to a gene. The CDR3 loop reads CAWSSDRRTEAFF. CDR3 nucleotides: TGTGCCTGGAGTTCGGACAGGCGTACTGAAGCTTTCTTT.

This clone was detected only once. The V call is TRBV9, the J call TRBJ2-1, with a weak D call TRBD2 (7 bases). This CDR3 has 13 residues. V shed 0 bases and J shed 9 bases, with 10 bases lying between them. Germline V gene sequence: CDR1 SGDLS, CDR2 YYNGEE. CDR3 sequence: CASSVAGEGEQFF. Written as DNA, the CDR3 is TGTGCCAGCAGCGTAGCAGGGGAGGGTGAGCAGTTCTTC.

This chain connects TRBV2 to TRBJ2-7; 8 bases line up with TRBD2. Per germline, CDR1 SNHLY and CDR2 FYNNEI. The CDR3 has 16 residues. Unmatched junction bases numbered 11, after V lost 4 bases and J lost 3 bases. The CDR3 protein is CASSGGGAGTSYEQYF. CDR3 DNA: TGTGCCAGCAGTGGAGGAGGGGCCGGGACTAGCTACGAGCAGTACTTC.